This is a list of T cell receptor beta chains from one sample in a study of T cell clones after liver transplantation. Sequenced by immunoSEQ multiplex PCR; TCRdb stores in-frame clones only, minus some. The top ten hold about 3% of the sample, which has 20,000 to 30,000 clones, about three quarters seen once. Here the sequenced sample was CD4+ T cells from blood, taken before liver transplant. Receptors originate from a human donor who received a liver transplant. CDR3s include the opening cysteine and the closing phenylalanine or tryptophan. The D gene is left open where the match is weak. Clone size is given for some rows only: seen once, a few or many times, or a class if the clone is expanded.

j_gene	d_gene	abundance	v_gene	CDR3aa
TRBJ2-1	TRBD2	few	TRBV11-3	CASSLGLAGGYNEQFF
TRBJ2-3	TRBD1	NA	TRBV19	CASSIGQGATDTQYF
TRBJ2-3	NA	once	TRBV7-2	CASSLLARHTDTQYF
TRBJ2-2	TRBD1	NA	TRBV6-5	CASKPQGATGELFF
TRBJ2-2	NA	NA	TRBV18	CASSPPRGGTGELFF
TRBJ2-5	TRBD1	NA	TRBV6-1	CASSKQGDIEETQYF
TRBJ2-7	TRBD1	NA	TRBV29-1	CSVGQGIYEQYF
TRBJ2-5	NA	NA	TRBV5-1	CASSQLRGEETQYF
TRBJ1-2	TRBD1	NA	TRBV11-3	CASSFTSGGNNYGYTF
TRBJ2-3	NA	NA	TRBV6-1	CASNPMGVGDTQYF
TRBJ1-2	NA	NA	TRBV5-6	CASNSLDRLFQGYTF
TRBJ2-1	TRBD1	NA	TRBV7-2	CASSPVRGQGVGEQFF
TRBJ2-1	NA	NA	TRBV6-5	CASRNWDEQFF